The 25 T cell receptor beta chains listed next were all sequenced from one sample in a study of Graves' ophthalmopathy and Graves' hyperthyroidism. RNA transcripts yielded amplified TCR beta CDR3 regions. HTBI primers primed a first-round RT-PCR, and a second-round multiplex PCR followed. TCRdb re-derived calls from the multiplex PCR reads in MiXCR, one entry per CDR3 protein. The table lists about 400,000 distinct CDR3 sequences, 15% to 20% of them singletons. Source material: peripheral blood. All receptors come from a woman aged 18-29 years with Graves' ophthalmopathy.

This clonotype was recorded at least ten times. This chain uses TRBV10-3 with TRBJ2-5, with unresolved D. V lost 2 bases and J 4 bases, leaving 11 bases between the germline ends. CDR1 and CDR2 from the germline V gene are ENHRY and SYGVKD. The CDR3 is made up of 14 amino acids. The CDR3 nucleotides are TGTGCCATCAGTGAGGGCGTTCCCCGAGAGACCCAGTACTTC. It yields the protein CAISEGVPRETQYF.

This clonotype was recorded at least ten times. The gene calls are TRBV2 and TRBJ1-1, with a tentative D call TRBD1 (6 bases). V was pared by 5 bases and J by 9 bases, with 13 bases between. CDR3 length: 12 residues. Germline CDR1 SNHLY, CDR2 FYNNEI. As DNA, the CDR3 is TGTGCCAGCAGTTATGGGGGCCACCAAGCTTTCTTT. It codes for CASSYGGHQAFF.

This clonotype was counted at least ten times. The chain joins TRBV5-1 to TRBJ1-6, with 9 bases that match TRBD1. Germline V gene data show CDR1 as SGHRS and CDR2 as YFSETQ. This CDR3 is 19 amino acids long. With 4 bases clipped from V and 7 bases from J, the junction kept 18 bases outside the gene matches. The CDR3 sequence is CASSVLPGQGRSGNSPLHF. The CDR3 bases are TGCGCCAGCAGCGTTCTTCCGGGACAGGGCCGTAGTGGGAATTCACCCCTCCACTTT.

V usage is TRBV7-9 and J usage is TRBJ2-2; D is possibly TRBD1 or TRBD2 (6 bases each). V was cut by 5 bases and J by 6 bases, with 16 bases left in between. The CDR3 has 15 amino acids. The germline CDR1 and CDR2 sequences are SEHNR and FQNEAQ (reference sequence). The CDR3 here is CASSPQGIAAGELFF. For the CDR3, the DNA is TGTGCCAGCAGCCCGCAGGGGATAGCGGCCGGGGAGCTGTTTTTT.

In this sample, this clonotype turned up many times. J is TRBJ2-7 and V is TRBV6-2 or TRBV6-3; 7 bases are a match to TRBD1. Unmatched junction bases numbered 11, after V lost 6 bases and J lost 0 bases. The CDR3 totals 16 residues. Germline V gives CDR1 MNHEY, CDR2 SVGEGT. CDR3 protein: CASSRADRANSYEQYF. The CDR3 DNA is TGTGCCAGCAGCCGGGCCGACAGGGCTAACTCCTACGAGCAGTACTTC.

The sample holds many counts of this clonotype. The chain links TRBV5-6 to TRBJ1-1, with no clear D. This CDR3 contains 14 residues. Trimming removed 0 bases from V and 2 bases from J, with 8 bases in between. Germline V gene lookup returns CDR1 SGHDT and CDR2 YYEEEE. CDR3 coding DNA: TGTGCCAGCAGCTTGGCGGAGGAAAACACTGAAGCTTTCTTT. Translated, it gives CASSLAEENTEAFF. The full variable domain, rest sourced from reference TRBV5-6 and TRBJ1-1, is DAGVTQSPTHLIKTRGQQVTLRCSPKSGHDTVSWYQQALGQGPQFIFQYYEEEERQRGNFPDRFSGHQFPNYSSELNVNALLLGDSALYLCASSLAEENTEAFFGQGTRLTVV.

At least ten counts were recorded for this clonotype. The V and J genes are TRBV7-8 and TRBJ2-5, with D perhaps given as TRBD1 or TRBD2 (5 bases each). The germline gives CDR1 SGHVS, CDR2 FQNEAQ. The CDR3 consists of 16 residues. The germline V and J ends were trimmed by 3 bases and 1 base, with 15 bases remaining between them. The CDR3 DNA reads TGTGCCAGCAGCTTCCGCCCGGGACGCCTCCAAGAGACCCAGTACTTC. Translating gives CASSFRPGRLQETQYF.

Here the CDR3 reads CASSLLDRGNSPLHF. The CDR3 nucleotides are TGTGCCAGCAGTCTATTGGACAGGGGTAATTCACCCCTCCACTTT. The chain has TRBV12-3 or TRBV12-4 and TRBJ1-6; the match to TRBD1 covers 9 bases. V lost 5 bases, J lost 6 bases, and 5 bases stayed unmatched. The CDR3 runs 15 residues.

This clonotype was observed many times. This CDR3 is CAWSVGQFLTEPQHF. For the CDR3, the DNA is TGTGCCTGGAGTGTTGGACAGTTTTTAACAGAGCCCCAGCATTTT. J is TRBJ1-5 and V is TRBV30; maybe TRBD1 (6 bases). Germline V gene sequence: CDR1 GTSNPN, CDR2 SVGIG (reference sequence). The CDR3 loop spans 15 amino acids. V was pared by 0 bases and J by 8 bases, with 17 bases between.

Ten or more counts support this clonotype. This chain connects TRBV28 to TRBJ1-5, with D uncertain. The CDR3 contains 12 residues. Between the trimmed V and J ends, which lost 6 bases and 6 bases, there was a span of 9 bases. The germline gives CDR1 MDHEN, CDR2 SYDVKM. CDR3 sequence reads: CASRESTQPQHF. CDR3 nucleotide sequence: TGTGCCAGCAGAGAATCAACTCAGCCCCAGCATTTT.

The table lists this clonotype with many counts. The chain joins TRBV7-2 to TRBJ2-7, with 12 bases matching TRBD2. The germline V gene encodes CDR1 SGHTA and CDR2 FQGNSA. The CDR3 spans 14 residues. The V gene end was trimmed by 7 bases and the J gene end by 4 bases; junction bases not matched to a gene: 5. The CDR3 loop reads CASTQGLAGYEQYF. CDR3 nucleotides: TGTGCCAGCACCCAGGGACTAGCGGGTTACGAGCAGTACTTC.

J is TRBJ1-1 and V is TRBV5-4; 8 nucleotides align to TRBD1. Germline CDR1 and CDR2: SGHNT and YYREEE (reference sequence). V was pared by 4 bases and J by 3 bases, with 8 bases of the junction left unmatched. This CDR3 is 15 amino acids long. Here the CDR3 reads CASSPGQGGYTEAFF. DNA for the CDR3: TGTGCCAGCAGCCCTGGACAGGGCGGGTACACTGAAGCTTTCTTT.

This clonotype was found a few times. V gene TRBV6-1 combines with J gene TRBJ1-6; D is possibly TRBD1 (5 bases). This CDR3 contains 15 residues. Per germline, CDR1 MNHNS and CDR2 SASEGT. Trimming pared 6 bases from V and 7 bases from J, leaving 16 bases between. The CDR3 spells CASRSGSGPNSPLHF. The DNA for the CDR3 is TGTGCCAGCAGATCAGGGTCAGGGCCAAATTCACCCCTCCACTTT.

This clonotype has at least ten counts. The chain combines TRBV6-1 with TRBJ2-5; D is tentatively TRBD1 or TRBD2 (6 bases each). V lost 1 base to trimming and J lost 4 bases, with 10 bases between them. CDR1 and CDR2 (germline): MNHNS, SASEGT. CDR3 length: 14 residues. The CDR3 region is CASSEGGAGETQYF. The CDR3, as DNA: TGTGCCAGCAGTGAAGGGGGGGCCGGAGAGACCCAGTACTTC.

This clonotype has at least ten counts. The J gene is TRBJ2-7, the V gene TRBV4-1; possible D gene TRBD2, 5 bases. Germline CDR1 and CDR2: MGHRA and YSYEKL. The CDR3 consists of 15 residues. Trimming took off 0 bases at V and 5 bases at J, with 14 bases between the two ends. The CDR3 DNA sequence: TGCGCCAGCAGCCAAGATTTGACTACCCGCCACGAGCAGTACTTC. Amino acids: CASSQDLTTRHEQYF.

This clonotype was counted at least ten times. The rearrangement links TRBV18 to TRBJ2-7; no firm D call. The V end lost 1 base, the J end lost 4 bases, and 5 bases lay between the germline ends. This CDR3 comprises 12 residues. CDR1 and CDR2 from the germline V gene are KGHSH and LQKENI. CDR3 nucleotide sequence: TGTGCCAGCTCACCACGAGAGTACGAGCAGTACTTC. Its protein product is CASSPREYEQYF.

This clonotype was seen ten or more times. The rearrangement joins TRBV6-2 or TRBV6-3 to TRBJ2-4; the match to TRBD2 covers 8 bases. Germline trimming cut 3 bases from V and 8 bases from J; bases unmatched to any gene: 6. Per germline, CDR1 MNHEY and CDR2 SVGEGT. The CDR3 runs to 14 residues. The CDR3: CASSYVSGADIQYF. The DNA for the CDR3 is TGTGCCAGCAGTTATGTTAGCGGGGCGGACATTCAGTACTTC.

The chain uses TRBV6-2 or TRBV6-3 and TRBJ1-6, with 7 bases identical to TRBD1. CDR1 is MNHEY, CDR2 SVGEGT, per germline. Unmatched junction bases numbered 14, after V lost 6 bases and J lost 6 bases. The CDR3 spans 17 residues. The CDR3 sequence: CASSGRGGLKINSPLHF. The DNA for the CDR3 is TGTGCCAGCAGCGGACGAGGGGGCCTAAAAATTAATTCACCCCTCCACTTT.

There are many counts of this clonotype. The chain joins TRBV30 to TRBJ1-3, with 7 nucleotides matching TRBD1. This CDR3 has 14 residues. V gave up 5 bases and J gave up 0 bases; unmatched junction bases: 4. Germline CDR1 reads GTSNPN; CDR2 reads SVGIG (reference sequence). As DNA, the CDR3 is TGTGCCTGGGGCAGGGGGGCCTCTGGAAACACCATATATTTT. Translated, it gives CAWGRGASGNTIYF.

This clonotype has ten or more counts. The chain has TRBV7-2 and TRBJ1-1; D is ambiguous. The V gene lost 4 bases and the J gene lost 4 bases, with 13 bases spanning the gap. The CDR3 loop spans 14 amino acids. CDR1 SGHTA and CDR2 FQGNSA come from the germline V gene. The CDR3, as DNA: TGTGCCAGCAGCTCCCGTGGAGTGGGCACTGAAGCTTTCTTT. Translated: CASSSRGVGTEAFF.

This clonotype occurred many times. J is TRBJ2-7 and V is TRBV20-1; D is unclear. The length of the CDR3 is 15 residues. The V end lost 0 bases, the J end lost 7 bases, and 19 bases lay between the germline ends. Germline CDR1 reads DFQATT; CDR2 reads SNEGSKA (reference sequence). CDR3 region: CSARDLTADQREQYF. CDR3 DNA sequence: TGCAGTGCTAGAGATCTTACAGCCGATCAGCGAGAGCAGTACTTC.

This clonotype occurred many times. J is TRBJ1-5 and V is TRBV2; D not certain. This CDR3 spans 16 amino acids. Germline V lookup: CDR1 SNHLY, CDR2 FYNNEI. Trimming cost V 3 bases and J 1 base, with 13 bases left between them. This chain's CDR3 is CASSDPHGGSNQPQHF. The CDR3 nucleotides are TGTGCCAGCAGTGATCCCCACGGAGGGAGCAATCAGCCCCAGCATTTT.

In this sample, this clonotype turned up many times. The chain employs TRBV29-1 and TRBJ2-7; D is uncertain. The CDR3 spans 13 residues. V lost 5 bases, J lost 2 bases, and 13 bases lay in between. Germline lookup yields CDR1 SQVTM and CDR2 ANQGSEA. The CDR3, as DNA: TGCAGCGTTCAATTGGAGTCAGCCTACGAGCAGTACTTC. Protein: CSVQLESAYEQYF.

J is TRBJ2-7 and V is TRBV6-5, with D uncertain. The CDR3 runs to 15 residues. Per the germline V gene, CDR1 is MNHEY and CDR2 is SVGAGI. Trimming left V 2 bases short and J 3 bases short, with 14 bases between. CDR3 region: CASSYQGWWGYEQYF. The CDR3 DNA is TGTGCCAGCAGTTACCAAGGGTGGTGGGGCTACGAGCAGTACTTC.

Ten or more counts support this clonotype. The chain is built from TRBV28 and TRBJ2-2; 13 positions match TRBD2. The CDR3 sequence is 16 residues long. Germline V gives CDR1 MDHEN, CDR2 SYDVKM. After removal of 5 bases from V and 8 bases from J, the junction contained 8 bases not matched to a gene. The DNA of the CDR3 is TGTGCCAGCAGTCCGGGACTAGCGGGAAATTTGGGGGAGCTGTTTTTT. It is translated as CASSPGLAGNLGELFF.